Below, 23 T cell receptor beta chains from the same sample are listed, as sequenced in a study of PD-L1 blockade in urothelial cancer. Time point reported: peripheral blood 6 weeks after treatment start. TCRdb's table, derived via immunoSEQ multiplex PCR, lists solely in-frame clones and lacks some. Of 38,000 or so clones listed, approximately 85% are singletons. The specimen was PBMCs, collected around atezolizumab (anti-PD-L1) treatment. Receptors were obtained from a man in his 70s with urothelial cancer.

The count of this clone is one. This chain joins TRBV2 and TRBJ2-5, with TRBD2 identical over 8 bases. The CDR3 extends over 14 amino acids. The germline V gene has CDR1 SNHLY and CDR2 FYNNEI. The V gene end was trimmed by 10 bases and the J gene end by 5 bases; junction bases not matched to a gene: 12. CDR3 amino acids: CATTRGTRLETQYF. In DNA form, the CDR3 reads TGTGCCACCACGCGGGGGACTAGACTTGAGACCCAGTACTTC.

V is TRBV5-4 and J is TRBJ1-1; no reliable D call. V lost 6 bases to trimming and J lost 11 bases, with 20 bases between them. The CDR3 loop spans 13 amino acids. Germline CDR1 reads SGHNT; CDR2 reads YYREEE (reference sequence). The CDR3 here is CASTKSRSERAFF. CDR3 bases: TGTGCCAGCACCAAGAGCCGCTCGGAGAGGGCTTTCTTT.

The chain joins TRBV7-9 to TRBJ1-4; 11 bases are a match to TRBD1. The V gene's germline CDR1 is SEHNR and CDR2 FQNEAQ (reference sequence). CDR3 length: 15 residues. With 5 bases clipped from V and 8 bases from J, the junction kept 7 bases outside the gene matches. The CDR3: CASSPPGTGGEKLFF. The CDR3 coding sequence is TGTGCCAGCAGCCCCCCCGGGACAGGGGGGGAAAAACTGTTTTTT.

The CDR3 DNA sequence: TGTGCCAGCAGCCGGACAGGGGAGAATACGCAGTATTTT. Translating it yields CASSRTGENTQYF. The genes are TRBV2 and TRBJ2-3; 9 bases match TRBD1. This CDR3 is 13 amino acids long. The germline V gene encodes CDR1 SNHLY and CDR2 FYNNEI. With V trimmed by 6 bases and J by 7 bases, 5 bases remained unmatched.

This clone was recorded only once. The CDR3 spells CASSATPNTQYF. DNA of the CDR3: TGTGCCAGCAGCGCAACTCCGAATACGCAGTATTTT. This chain links TRBV11-2 with TRBJ2-3, with D unclear. CDR1 SGHAT and CDR2 FQNNGV come from the germline V gene. The CDR3 extends over 12 amino acids. V was pared by 5 bases and J by 7 bases, with 10 bases between. Filled out from reference TRBV11-2 and TRBJ2-3, the complete variable domain reads EAGVAQSPRYKIIEKRQSVAFWCNPISGHATLYWYQQILGQGPKLLIQFQNNGVVDDSQLPKDRFSAERLKGVDSTLKIQPAKLEDSAVYLCASSATPNTQYFGPGTRLTVL.

This clone was detected a few times. The CDR3 sequence: CASSPRGDSGNTIYF. CDR3 in DNA: TGTGCCAGCAGTCCACGGGGGGACTCTGGAAACACCATATATTTT. The V call is TRBV27, the J call TRBJ1-3, with D possibly being TRBD1 (5 bases). Germline lookup yields CDR1 MNHEY and CDR2 SMNVEV (reference sequence). The V end was cut by 5 bases, the J end by 0 bases, with 11 bases between. The CDR3 contains 15 residues.

V and J are TRBV2 and TRBJ1-1; TRBD1 matches 7 bases. The CDR3 length is 13 residues. After removal of 8 bases from V and 3 bases from J, the junction contained 6 bases not matched to a gene. Germline CDR1 is SNHLY and CDR2 is FYNNEI. CDR3 DNA sequence: TGTGCCAGCCGAACAGGGGAGCACACTGAAGCTTTCTTT. This gives the protein CASRTGEHTEAFF.

This chain connects TRBV14 to TRBJ1-1; tentative D call: TRBD1 (6 bases). Germline values: CDR1 SGHDN, CDR2 FVKESK. The CDR3 runs 16 residues. V lost 2 bases, J lost 5 bases, and 18 bases lay in between. CDR3 sequence reads: CASSQKQGLRWTEAFF. In DNA form, the CDR3 reads TGTGCCAGCAGCCAAAAACAGGGCCTGAGGTGGACTGAAGCTTTCTTT.

V usage is TRBV27 and J usage is TRBJ2-7; 8 nucleotides line up with TRBD1. V was clipped by 2 bases and J by 2 bases; unmatched bases: 11. CDR3 length equals 17 residues. Germline lookup yields CDR1 MNHEY and CDR2 SMNVEV (reference sequence). The DNA of the CDR3 is TGTGCCAGCAGTTTAAGGGTGGGGACAGGAGCACCCTACGAGCAGTACTTC. Translated, it gives CASSLRVGTGAPYEQYF.

The rearrangement links TRBV5-1 to TRBJ2-7; 8 nucleotides match TRBD1. The CDR3 is 15 residues long. After removal of 0 bases from V and 4 bases from J, the junction contained 6 bases not matched to a gene. Per the germline V gene, CDR1 is SGHRS and CDR2 is YFSETQ. This chain's CDR3 is CASSLGQGRRYEQYF. The CDR3 nucleotides are TGCGCCAGCAGCTTGGGACAGGGGAGAAGATACGAGCAGTACTTC.

CDR3 coding DNA: TGTGCCAGCAGCCCCTCAGGAGGCCCTGGCAATGAGCAGTTCTTC. This sequence encodes CASSPSGGPGNEQFF. The chain uses TRBV7-2 and TRBJ2-1; D is perhaps TRBD2 (5 bases). Germline-derived CDR1 and CDR2 are SGHTA and FQGNSA. This CDR3 is built from 15 residues. Trimming removed 5 bases at V and 6 bases at J, with 17 bases between.

This clone was seen only once. This specimen includes other DNA sequences encoding the same CDR3. The rearrangement links TRBV6-1 to TRBJ1-5; a weak D match, TRBD1 (5 bases). This CDR3 contains 14 residues. The germline CDR1 and CDR2 sequences are MNHNS and SASEGT. The V end was cut by 2 bases, the J end by 5 bases, with 10 bases between. The CDR3 loop is CASSEQGVYQPQHF. The CDR3 region has the DNA TGTGCCAGCAGTGAACAGGGTGTATATCAGCCCCAGCATTTT.

The CDR3 region has the DNA TGTGCCAGCAGTCGGAACAGGGGTGGCTATGGCTACACCTTC. This codes for CASSRNRGGYGYTF. The chain has TRBV11-2 and TRBJ1-2, with 7 nucleotides matching TRBD1. This CDR3 spans 14 amino acids. V shed 6 bases, J shed 4 bases, and the junction held 8 bases outside the gene matches. Germline CDR1 is SGHAT and CDR2 is FQNNGV. The complete variable domain, with remaining parts taken from reference TRBV11-2 and TRBJ1-2, reads EAGVAQSPRYKIIEKRQSVAFWCNPISGHATLYWYQQILGQGPKLLIQFQNNGVVDDSQLPKDRFSAERLKGVDSTLKIQPAKLEDSAVYLCASSRNRGGYGYTFGSGTRLTVV.

The chain carries TRBV7-8 and TRBJ2-2; perhaps TRBD2 as D (6 bases). The V gene's germline CDR1 is SGHVS and CDR2 FQNEAQ. Trimming left V 5 bases short and J 2 bases short, with 12 bases between. CDR3 size: 15 residues. Here the CDR3 reads CASSRGDLNTGELFF. As DNA, the CDR3 is TGTGCCAGCAGCCGAGGGGACTTAAACACCGGGGAGCTGTTTTTT.

The chain joins TRBV15 to TRBJ2-2; D is perhaps TRBD1 (6 bases). With 6 bases removed from V and 4 bases from J, the gap between germline ends came to 12 bases. Germline V gene sequence: CDR1 LNHNV, CDR2 YYDKDF (reference sequence). The CDR3 totals 14 residues. Here the CDR3 reads CATSSRGGTGELFF. The CDR3, as DNA: TGTGCCACCAGTTCCAGAGGGGGCACCGGGGAGCTGTTTTTT.

The chain couples TRBV19 to TRBJ2-7; TRBD1 might be the D (5 bases). V was clipped by 8 bases and J by 3 bases, with 17 bases between them. The V gene's germline CDR1 is LNHDA and CDR2 SQIVND (reference sequence). The CDR3 is made up of 14 amino acids. The CDR3 protein is CASSPTVLVYEQYF. In nucleotides, the CDR3 is TGTGCCAGTTCTCCGACAGTTTTAGTCTACGAGCAGTACTTC.

The chain uses TRBV18 and TRBJ2-7; possibly TRBD2 for D (6 bases). There are 14 residues in the CDR3. The V and J ends lost 0 bases and 2 bases respectively, with 8 bases between them. CDR1 and CDR2 from the germline V gene are KGHSH and LQKENI. DNA for the CDR3: TGTGCCAGCTCACCACCGGCGGGAACCTACGAGCAGTACTTC. Translation gives CASSPPAGTYEQYF. The complete variable domain, with remaining parts taken from reference TRBV18 and TRBJ2-7, reads NAGVMQNPRHLVRRRGQEARLRCSPMKGHSHVYWYRQLPEEGLKFMVYLQKENIIDESGMPKERFSAEFPKEGPSILRIQQVVRGDSAAYFCASSPPAGTYEQYFGPGTRLTVT.

This chain links TRBV10-3 with TRBJ2-5, with 11 bases lining up with TRBD2. V lost 5 bases, J lost 5 bases, and 7 bases stayed unmatched. The CDR3 is 15 amino acids. Germline lookup yields CDR1 ENHRY and CDR2 SYGVKD. This CDR3 reads CAISTGLAAKETQYF. CDR3 DNA: TGTGCCATCAGTACGGGACTAGCGGCCAAGGAGACCCAGTACTTC.

This sequence joins TRBV7-9 and TRBJ2-1, with 7 bases fitting TRBD1. Germline-derived CDR1 and CDR2 are SEHNR and FQNEAQ (reference sequence). This CDR3 has 15 residues. With 2 bases clipped from V and 3 bases from J, the junction kept 4 bases outside the gene matches. The CDR3 loop is CASSLIGGDYNEQFF. DNA for the CDR3: TGTGCCAGCAGCTTAATAGGGGGCGACTACAATGAGCAGTTCTTC. The variable domain in full, completed from reference TRBV7-9 and TRBJ2-1, reads DTGVSQNPRHKITKRGQNVTFRCDPISEHNRLYWYRQTLGQGPEFLTYFQNEAQLEKSRLLSDRFSAERPKGSFSTLEIQRTEQGDSAMYLCASSLIGGDYNEQFFGPGTRLTVL.

V usage is TRBV5-1 and J usage is TRBJ2-5, with 8 bases that match TRBD1. The CDR3 has 15 residues. The germline V gene has CDR1 SGHRS and CDR2 YFSETQ. With 4 bases clipped from V and 1 base from J, the junction kept 6 bases outside the gene matches. CDR3 protein: CASSRTGTGQETQYF. Here the CDR3 DNA reads TGCGCCAGCAGCAGAACCGGGACAGGCCAAGAGACCCAGTACTTC.

This chain uses TRBV5-1 with TRBJ1-1; 8 bases line up with TRBD1. V dropped 4 bases and J dropped 0; count of bases not matched to a gene: 11. This CDR3 has 17 amino acids. Germline V gives CDR1 SGHRS, CDR2 YFSETQ. CDR3 coding DNA: TGCGCCAGCAGCCCCGGACAGGGTAGTGTATTGAACACTGAAGCTTTCTTT. Amino acid sequence: CASSPGQGSVLNTEAFF.

This chain connects TRBV6-6 to TRBJ1-1; no definite D call. Germline-derived CDR1 and CDR2 are MNHNY and SVGAGI (reference sequence). Deletions cut 5 bases from V and 6 bases from J, with 19 bases between. This CDR3 spans 15 amino acids. The CDR3 coding sequence is TGTGCCAGCAGTCAATGGAACAACCAGAGGGCTGAAGCTTTCTTT. Residues: CASSQWNNQRAEAFF.

V usage is TRBV2 and J usage is TRBJ1-2; no reliable D call. Germline V gives CDR1 SNHLY, CDR2 FYNNEI. CDR3 length: 13 amino acids. The V end lost 10 bases, the J end lost 4 bases, and 16 bases lay between the germline ends. CDR3 DNA sequence: TGTGCCACCTCTGCAGGAACCACCTATGGCTACACCTTC. As protein: CATSAGTTYGYTF.